This T cell receptor (beta chain) derives from a study of response to subunit inactivated influenza vaccine. Study results and limitations: Every seasonal influenza vaccination brings in few new T cells, the authors suggested.

TCRdb redid the calling of the RT-PCR reads with MiXCR, one entry per CDR3 protein. Seen here are some 640,000 distinct CDR3 sequences, over 11% observed once, and the top ten hold 6% to 7%. With 2 bases clipped from V and 2 bases from J, the junction kept 7 bases outside the gene matches. There are 17 residues in the CDR3. Per the germline V gene, CDR1 is SGHAT and CDR2 is FQNNGV. This clonotype was counted only a few times. As yet, its antigen is unknown. The receptor was isolated from a man in his fifties or sixties who received an inactivated influenza vaccine. This rearrangement joins TRBV11-2 to TRBJ2-1; 9 nucleotides align to TRBD2. The sequencing here drew on PBMCs from blood, taken 14 to 15 days before vaccination. CDR3 loop: CASSLRGLAGPYNEQFF. Written as DNA, the CDR3 is TGTGCCAGCAGCTTACGAGGGCTAGCGGGACCCTACAATGAGCAGTTCTTC.